Below, one T cell receptor (beta chain) is given with its context. The DNA is left out, because the CDR3 cannot be placed on it with certainty; the CDR3 is given as TCRdb lists it. The sample is drawn from a study of OX40 agonist ivuxolimab in advanced cancers. TCRdb's table, derived via immunoSEQ multiplex PCR, lists solely in-frame clones and lacks some. The sample contains around 67,000 clones, 84% of which appear only once. The CDR3 contains 13 residues when both ends are counted. Per germline, CDR1 SGDLS and CDR2 YYNGEE. The receptor was isolated from an adult with an advanced solid tumor such as melanoma, head and neck, liver or kidney cancer. The sample here was CD4+ or CD8+ T cells sorted from blood, taken in a trial of the OX40 agonist ivuxolimab. The gene calls are TRBV9 and TRBJ1-2; TRBD1 is taken as the D call from the table, unchecked against the DNA. The CDR3 loop is CASSVAQGAVRVF.